The present entry profiles one T cell receptor (beta chain) with its context. The record originates from a study of blood T cell repertoires in COVID-19. Here immunoSEQ multiplex PCR was the method, and the copy in TCRdb shows in-frame clones only, minus some. The table shows hundreds of thousands of clones, with 80% to 90% occurring only once. This receptor was taken from a man aged 30-40 years who had recovered from COVID-19. The sequencing sample was made of PBMCs or T cells enriched from blood (not recorded which).

The CDR3 sequence: CASSKGTGVTEAFF. The CDR3 DNA is TGTGCCAGCAGTAAGGGGACAGGGGTCACTGAAGCTTTCTTT. The gene calls are TRBV6-2 or TRBV6-3 and TRBJ1-1; 10 positions match TRBD1. Trimming took 5 bases from V and 4 from J; bases not matched to a gene: 4. The CDR3 contains 14 residues. Germline V gene sequence: CDR1 MNHEY, CDR2 SVGEGT.